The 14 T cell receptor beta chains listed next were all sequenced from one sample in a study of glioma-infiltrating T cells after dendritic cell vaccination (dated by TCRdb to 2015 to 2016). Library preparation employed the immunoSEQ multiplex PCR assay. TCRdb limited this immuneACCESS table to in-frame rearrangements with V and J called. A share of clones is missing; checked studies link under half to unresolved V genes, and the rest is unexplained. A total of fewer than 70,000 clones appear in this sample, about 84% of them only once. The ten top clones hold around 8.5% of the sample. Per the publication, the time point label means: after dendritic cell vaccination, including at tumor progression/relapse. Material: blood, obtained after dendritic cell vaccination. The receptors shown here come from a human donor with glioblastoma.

CDR3 in DNA: TGCGCCAGCAGCCCGGGGACTAGCGGCTACGAGCAGTACTTC. Its protein is CASSPGTSGYEQYF. V usage is TRBV5-1 and J usage is TRBJ2-7; 11 bases match TRBD2. CDR3 length equals 14 residues. V gave up 4 bases and J gave up 3 bases; unmatched junction bases: 3. The V gene's germline CDR1 is SGHRS and CDR2 YFSETQ.

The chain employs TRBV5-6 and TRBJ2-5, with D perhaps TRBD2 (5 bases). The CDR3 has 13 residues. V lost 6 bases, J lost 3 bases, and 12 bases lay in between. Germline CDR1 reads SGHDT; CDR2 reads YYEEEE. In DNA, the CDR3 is TGTGCCAGCAACGAGCTACTAGAAGAGACCCAGTACTTC. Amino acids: CASNELLEETQYF.

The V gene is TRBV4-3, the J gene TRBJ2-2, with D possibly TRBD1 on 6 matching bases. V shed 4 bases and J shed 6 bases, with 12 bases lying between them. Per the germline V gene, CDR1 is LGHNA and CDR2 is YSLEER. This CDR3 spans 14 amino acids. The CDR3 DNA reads TGCGCCAGCAGCCCAACAGGGTCCCCCGGGGAGCTGTTTTTT. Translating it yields CASSPTGSPGELFF.

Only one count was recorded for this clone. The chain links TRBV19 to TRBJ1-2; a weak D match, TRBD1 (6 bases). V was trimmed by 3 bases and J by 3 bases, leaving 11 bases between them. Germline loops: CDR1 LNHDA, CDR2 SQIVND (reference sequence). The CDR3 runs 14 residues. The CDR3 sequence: CASSIGRQDYGYTF. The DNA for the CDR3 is TGTGCCAGTAGTATCGGACGACAGGACTATGGCTACACCTTC.

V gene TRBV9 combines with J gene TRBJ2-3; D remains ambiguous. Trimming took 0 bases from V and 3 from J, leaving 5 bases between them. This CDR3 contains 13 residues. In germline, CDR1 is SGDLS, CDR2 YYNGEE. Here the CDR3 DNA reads TGTGCCAGCAGCGTAGCCCTAACAGATACGCAGTATTTT. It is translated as CASSVALTDTQYF.

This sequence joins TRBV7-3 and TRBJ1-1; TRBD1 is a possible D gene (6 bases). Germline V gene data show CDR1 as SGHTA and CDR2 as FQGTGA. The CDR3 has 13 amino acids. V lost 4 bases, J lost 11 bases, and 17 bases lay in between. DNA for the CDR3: TGTGCCAGCAGCTCGACATCACAGGGCGAGGCTTTCTTT. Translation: CASSSTSQGEAFF.

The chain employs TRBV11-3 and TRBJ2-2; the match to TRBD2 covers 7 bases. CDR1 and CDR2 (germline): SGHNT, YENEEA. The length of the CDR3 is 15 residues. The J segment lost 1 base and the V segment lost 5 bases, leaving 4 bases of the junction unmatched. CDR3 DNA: TGTGCCAGCAGCCGGACTAGTTTGAACACCGGGGAGCTGTTTTTT. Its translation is CASSRTSLNTGELFF.

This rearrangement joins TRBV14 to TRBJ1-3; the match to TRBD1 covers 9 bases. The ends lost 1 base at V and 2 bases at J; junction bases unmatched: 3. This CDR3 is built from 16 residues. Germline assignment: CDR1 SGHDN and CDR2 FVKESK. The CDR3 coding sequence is TGTGCCAGCAGCCAAGGAGGGACAGGGACTGGAAACACCATATATTTT. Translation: CASSQGGTGTGNTIYF. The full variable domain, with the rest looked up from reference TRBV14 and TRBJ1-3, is EAGVTQFPSHSVIEKGQTVTLRCDPISGHDNLYWYRRVMGKEIKFLLHFVKESKQDESGMPNNRFLAERTGGTYSTLKVQPAELEDSGVYFCASSQGGTGTGNTIYFGEGSWLTVV.

The CDR3 here is CASSLSGRKDEQYF. The CDR3 region has the DNA TGCGCCAGCAGTTTAAGTGGGAGGAAGGACGAGCAGTACTTC. This chain links TRBV5-1 with TRBJ2-7, with D tentatively TRBD2 (6 bases). Germline V gives CDR1 SGHRS, CDR2 YFSETQ. The V end was cut by 5 bases, the J end by 5 bases, with 17 bases between. This CDR3 contains 14 residues.

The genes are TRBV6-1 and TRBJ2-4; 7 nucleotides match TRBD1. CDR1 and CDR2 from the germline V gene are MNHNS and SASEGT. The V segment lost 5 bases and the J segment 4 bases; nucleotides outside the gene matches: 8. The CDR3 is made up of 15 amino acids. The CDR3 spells CASSTGAREKNIQYF. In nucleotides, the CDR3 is TGTGCCAGCAGTACAGGGGCGAGGGAAAAAAACATTCAGTACTTC.

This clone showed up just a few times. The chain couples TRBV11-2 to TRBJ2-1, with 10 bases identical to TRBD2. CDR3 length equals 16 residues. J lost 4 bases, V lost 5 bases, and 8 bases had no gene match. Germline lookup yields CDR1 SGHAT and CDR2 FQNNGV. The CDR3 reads CASSLSSGGDYNEQFF. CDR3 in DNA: TGTGCCAGCAGCCTCTCAAGCGGGGGGGATTACAATGAGCAGTTCTTC.

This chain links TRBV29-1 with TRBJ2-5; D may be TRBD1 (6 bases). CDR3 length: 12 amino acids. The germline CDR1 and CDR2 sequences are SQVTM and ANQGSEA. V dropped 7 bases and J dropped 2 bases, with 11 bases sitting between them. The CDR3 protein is CSGTAHQETQYF. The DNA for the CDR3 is TGCAGCGGGACAGCACATCAAGAGACCCAGTACTTC.

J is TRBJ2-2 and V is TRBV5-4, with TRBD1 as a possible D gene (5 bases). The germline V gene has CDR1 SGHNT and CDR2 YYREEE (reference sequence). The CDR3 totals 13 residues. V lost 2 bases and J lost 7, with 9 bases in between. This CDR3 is CASSLQVRGELFF. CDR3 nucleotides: TGTGCCAGCAGCTTACAGGTTCGCGGGGAGCTGTTTTTT.

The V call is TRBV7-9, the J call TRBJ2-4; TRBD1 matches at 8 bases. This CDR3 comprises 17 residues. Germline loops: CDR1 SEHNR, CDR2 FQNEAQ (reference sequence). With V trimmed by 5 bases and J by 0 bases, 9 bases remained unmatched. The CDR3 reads CASSAQGTGRAKNIQYF. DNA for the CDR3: TGTGCCAGCAGCGCCCAGGGGACAGGCCGAGCCAAAAACATTCAGTACTTC. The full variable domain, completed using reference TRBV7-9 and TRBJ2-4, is DTGVSQNPRHKITKRGQNVTFRCDPISEHNRLYWYRQTLGQGPEFLTYFQNEAQLEKSRLLSDRFSAERPKGSFSTLEIQRTEQGDSAMYLCASSAQGTGRAKNIQYFGAGTRLSVL.